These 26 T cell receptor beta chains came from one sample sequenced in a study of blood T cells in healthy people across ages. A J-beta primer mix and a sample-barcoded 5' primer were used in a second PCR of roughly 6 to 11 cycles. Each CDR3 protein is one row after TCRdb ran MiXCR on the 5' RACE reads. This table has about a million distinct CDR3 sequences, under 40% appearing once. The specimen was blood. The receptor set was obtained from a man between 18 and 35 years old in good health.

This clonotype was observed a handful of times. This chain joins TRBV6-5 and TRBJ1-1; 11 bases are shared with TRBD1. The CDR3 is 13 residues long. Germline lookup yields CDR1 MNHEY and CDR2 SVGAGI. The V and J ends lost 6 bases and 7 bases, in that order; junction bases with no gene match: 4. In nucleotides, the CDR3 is TGTGCCAGCAGGCGGACAGGGGGCAGTGAAGCTTTCTTT. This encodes CASRRTGGSEAFF.

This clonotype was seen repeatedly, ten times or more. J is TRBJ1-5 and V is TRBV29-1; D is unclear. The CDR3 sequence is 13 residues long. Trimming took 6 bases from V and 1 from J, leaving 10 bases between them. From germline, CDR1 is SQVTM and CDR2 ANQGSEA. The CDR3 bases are TGCAGCGTATCAAGTGGCAGCAATCAGCCCCAGCATTTT. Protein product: CSVSSGSNQPQHF. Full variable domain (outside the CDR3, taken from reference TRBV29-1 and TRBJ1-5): SAVISQKPSRDICQRGTSLTIQCQVDSQVTMMFWYRQQPGQSLTLIATANQGSEATYESGFVIDKFPISRPNLTFSTLTVSNMSPEDSSIYLCSVSSGSNQPQHFGDGTRLSIL.

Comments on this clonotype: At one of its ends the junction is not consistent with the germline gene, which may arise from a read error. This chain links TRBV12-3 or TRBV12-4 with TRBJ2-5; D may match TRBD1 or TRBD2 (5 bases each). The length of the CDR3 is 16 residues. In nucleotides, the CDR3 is TGTACCAGCAGTTTCGGGGCCTCGCCGTACCAAGAGACCCAGTACTTC. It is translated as CTSSFGASPYQETQYF.

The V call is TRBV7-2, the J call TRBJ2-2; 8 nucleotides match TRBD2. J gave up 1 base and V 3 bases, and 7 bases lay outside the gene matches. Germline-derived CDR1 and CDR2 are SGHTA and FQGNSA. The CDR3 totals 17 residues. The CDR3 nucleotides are TGTGCCAGCAGCTTGGTTAACCTAGCGGGGAACACCGGGGAGCTGTTTTTT. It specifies CASSLVNLAGNTGELFF. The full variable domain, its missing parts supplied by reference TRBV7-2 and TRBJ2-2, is GAGVSQSPSNKVTEKGKDVELRCDPISGHTALYWYRQSLGQGLEFLIYFQGNSAPDKSGLPSDRFSAERTGGSVSTLTIQRTQQEDSAVYLCASSLVNLAGNTGELFFGEGSRLTVL.

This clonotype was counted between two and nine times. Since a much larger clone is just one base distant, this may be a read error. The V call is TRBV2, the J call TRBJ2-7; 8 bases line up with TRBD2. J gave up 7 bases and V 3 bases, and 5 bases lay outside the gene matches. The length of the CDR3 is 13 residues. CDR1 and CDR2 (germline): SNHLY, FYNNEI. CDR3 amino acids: CASSDGSGDEQYF. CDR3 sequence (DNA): TGTGCCAGCAGTGATGGTAGCGGGGATGAGCAGTACTTC.

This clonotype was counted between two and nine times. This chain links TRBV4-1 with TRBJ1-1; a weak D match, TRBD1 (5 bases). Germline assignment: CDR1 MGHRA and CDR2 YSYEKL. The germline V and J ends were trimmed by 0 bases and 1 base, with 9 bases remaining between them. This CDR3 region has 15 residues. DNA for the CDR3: TGCGCCAGCAGCCAAGACTTAACAGGGAACACTGAAGCTTTCTTT. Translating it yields CASSQDLTGNTEAFF.

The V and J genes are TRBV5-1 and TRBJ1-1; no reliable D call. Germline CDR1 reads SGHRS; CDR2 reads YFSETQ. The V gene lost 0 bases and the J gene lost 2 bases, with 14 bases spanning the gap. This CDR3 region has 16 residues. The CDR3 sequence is CASSLGHATPNTEAFF. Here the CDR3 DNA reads TGCGCCAGCAGCTTGGGTCACGCGACACCAAACACTGAAGCTTTCTTT.

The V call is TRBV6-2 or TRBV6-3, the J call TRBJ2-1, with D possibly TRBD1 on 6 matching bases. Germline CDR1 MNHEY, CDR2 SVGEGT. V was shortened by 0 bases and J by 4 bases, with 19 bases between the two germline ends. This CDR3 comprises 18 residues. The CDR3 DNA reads TGTGCCAGCAGTTACTCGCCTTTGGGCAGGGGCGATTACAATGAGCAGTTCTTC. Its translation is CASSYSPLGRGDYNEQFF.

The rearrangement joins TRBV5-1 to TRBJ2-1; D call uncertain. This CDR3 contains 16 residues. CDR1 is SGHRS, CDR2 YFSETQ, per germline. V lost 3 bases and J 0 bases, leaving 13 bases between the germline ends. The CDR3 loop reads CASSSQTPSSYNEQFF. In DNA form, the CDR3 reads TGCGCCAGCAGCTCCCAGACACCAAGCTCCTACAATGAGCAGTTCTTC.

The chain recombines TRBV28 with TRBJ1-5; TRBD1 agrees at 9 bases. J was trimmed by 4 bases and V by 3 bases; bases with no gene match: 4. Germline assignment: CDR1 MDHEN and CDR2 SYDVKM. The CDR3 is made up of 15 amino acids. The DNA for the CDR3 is TGTGCCAGCAGTTTTGACAGGGGGATTAATCAGCCCCAGCATTTT. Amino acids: CASSFDRGINQPQHF.

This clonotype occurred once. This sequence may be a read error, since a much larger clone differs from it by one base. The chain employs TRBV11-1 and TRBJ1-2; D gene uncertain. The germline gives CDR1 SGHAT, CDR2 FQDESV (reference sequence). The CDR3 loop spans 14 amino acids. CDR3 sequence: CASSLTGSNSGYTF. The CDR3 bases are TGTGCCAGCAGCTTGACGGGATCCAACTCTGGCTACACCTTC.

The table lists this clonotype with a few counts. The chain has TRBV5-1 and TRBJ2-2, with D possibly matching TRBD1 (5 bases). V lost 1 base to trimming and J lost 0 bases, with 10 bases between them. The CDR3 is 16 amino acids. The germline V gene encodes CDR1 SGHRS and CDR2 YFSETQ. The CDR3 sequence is CASSLSGHSNTGELFF. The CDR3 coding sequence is TGCGCCAGCAGCTTGTCCGGACACTCGAACACCGGGGAGCTGTTTTTT.

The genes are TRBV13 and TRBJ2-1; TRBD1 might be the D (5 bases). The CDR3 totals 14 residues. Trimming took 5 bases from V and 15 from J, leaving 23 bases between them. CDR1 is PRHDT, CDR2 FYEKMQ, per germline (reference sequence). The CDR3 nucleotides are TGTGCCAGCAGCATCGACCAGGGTGTGCTCCATCGGTTCTTC. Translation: CASSIDQGVLHRFF.

The DNA of the CDR3 is TGTGCCAGCAGGGAGGGGGTGGCAGATACGCAGTATTTT. This codes for CASREGVADTQYF. J is TRBJ2-3 and V is TRBV27; the D gene could be TRBD1 or TRBD2 (6 bases each). V lost 6 bases to trimming and J lost 4 bases, with 11 bases between them. This CDR3 has 13 residues. Germline CDR1 is MNHEY and CDR2 is SMNVEV (reference sequence).

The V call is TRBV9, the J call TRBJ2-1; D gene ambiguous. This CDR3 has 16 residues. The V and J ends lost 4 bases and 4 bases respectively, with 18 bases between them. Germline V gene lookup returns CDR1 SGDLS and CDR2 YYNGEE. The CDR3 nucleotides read TGTGCCAGCAGCCAATTTGCTGTGGGCGGATACAATGAGCAGTTCTTC. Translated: CASSQFAVGGYNEQFF.

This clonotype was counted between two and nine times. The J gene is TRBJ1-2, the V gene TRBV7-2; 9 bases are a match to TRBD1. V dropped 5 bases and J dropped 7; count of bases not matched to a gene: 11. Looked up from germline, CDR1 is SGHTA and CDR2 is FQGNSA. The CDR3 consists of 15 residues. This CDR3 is CASSIQGQGQGGYTF. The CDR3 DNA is TGTGCCAGCAGCATTCAAGGACAGGGGCAGGGTGGCTACACCTTC.

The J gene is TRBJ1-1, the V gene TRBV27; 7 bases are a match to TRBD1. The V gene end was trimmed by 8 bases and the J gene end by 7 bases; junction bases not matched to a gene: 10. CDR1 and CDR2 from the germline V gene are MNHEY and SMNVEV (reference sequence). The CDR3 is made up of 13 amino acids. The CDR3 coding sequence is TGTGCCAGCGGCCAGGGGGTCCGCGTTGAAGCTTTCTTT. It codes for CASGQGVRVEAFF.

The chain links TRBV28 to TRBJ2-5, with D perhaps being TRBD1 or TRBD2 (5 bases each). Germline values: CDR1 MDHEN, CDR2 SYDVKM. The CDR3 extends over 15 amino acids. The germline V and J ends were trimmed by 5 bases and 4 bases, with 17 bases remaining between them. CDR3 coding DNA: TGTGCCAGCAGTGGGACCTCTAAGGGAACAGAGACCCAGTACTTC. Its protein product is CASSGTSKGTETQYF.

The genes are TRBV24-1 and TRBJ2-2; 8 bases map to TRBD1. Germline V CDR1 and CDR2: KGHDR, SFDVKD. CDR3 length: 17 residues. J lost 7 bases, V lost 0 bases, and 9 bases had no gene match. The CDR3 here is CATSDLQGQGIIGELFF. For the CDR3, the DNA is TGTGCCACCAGTGATTTGCAAGGACAGGGAATCATCGGGGAGCTGTTTTTT.

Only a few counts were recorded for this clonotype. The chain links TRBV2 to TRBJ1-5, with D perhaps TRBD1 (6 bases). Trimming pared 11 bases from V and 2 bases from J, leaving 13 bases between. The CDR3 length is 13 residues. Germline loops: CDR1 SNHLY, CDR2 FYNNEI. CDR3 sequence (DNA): TGTGCCGCGGGGGGCGAAGGCAATCAGCCCCAGCATTTT. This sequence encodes CAAGGEGNQPQHF.

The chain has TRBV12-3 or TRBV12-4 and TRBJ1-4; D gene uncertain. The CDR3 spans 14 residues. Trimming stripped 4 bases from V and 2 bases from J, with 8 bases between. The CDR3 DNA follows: TGTGCCAGCAGTTCCAGCCGTACTAATGAAAAACTGTTTTTT. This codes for CASSSSRTNEKLFF.

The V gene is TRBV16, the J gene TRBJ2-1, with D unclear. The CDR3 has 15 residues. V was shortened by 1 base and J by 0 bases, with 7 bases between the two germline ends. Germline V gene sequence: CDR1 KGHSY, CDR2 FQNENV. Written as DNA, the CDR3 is TGTGCCAGCAGCCAATTTAGGGTCTCCTACAATGAGCAGTTCTTC. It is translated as CASSQFRVSYNEQFF.

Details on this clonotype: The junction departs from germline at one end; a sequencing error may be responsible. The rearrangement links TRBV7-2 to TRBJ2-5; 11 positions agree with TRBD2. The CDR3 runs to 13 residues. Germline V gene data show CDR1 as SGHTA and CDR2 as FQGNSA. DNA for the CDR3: TGTGCCAGCAGCGTAGCGGGGGGGGAGACCCAGTACTTC. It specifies CASSVAGGETQYF. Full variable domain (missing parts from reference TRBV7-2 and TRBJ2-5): GAGVSQSPSNKVTEKGKDVELRCDPISGHTALYWYRQSLGQGLEFLIYFQGNSAPDKSGLPSDRFSAERTGGSVSTLTIQRTQQEDSAVYLCASSVAGGETQYFGPGTRLLVL.

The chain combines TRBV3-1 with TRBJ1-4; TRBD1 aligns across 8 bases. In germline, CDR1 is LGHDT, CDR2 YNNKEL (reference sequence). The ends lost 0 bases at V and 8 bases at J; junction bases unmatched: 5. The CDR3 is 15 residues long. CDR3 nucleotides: TGTGCCAGCAGCCAAGAGGGACAGGATCGAGAAAAACTGTTTTTT. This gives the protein CASSQEGQDREKLFF. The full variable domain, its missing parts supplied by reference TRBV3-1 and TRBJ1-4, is DTAVSQTPKYLVTQMGNDKSIKCEQNLGHDTMYWYKQDSKKFLKIMFSYNNKELIINETVPNRFSPKSPDKAHLNLHINSLELGDSAVYFCASSQEGQDREKLFFGSGTQLSVL.

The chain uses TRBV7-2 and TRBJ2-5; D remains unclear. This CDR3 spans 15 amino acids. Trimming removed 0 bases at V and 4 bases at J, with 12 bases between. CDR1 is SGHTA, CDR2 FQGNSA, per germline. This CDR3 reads CASSLAGLDLETQYF. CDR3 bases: TGTGCCAGCAGCTTAGCCGGCCTGGACCTAGAGACCCAGTACTTC. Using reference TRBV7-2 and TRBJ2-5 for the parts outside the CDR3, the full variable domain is GAGVSQSPSNKVTEKGKDVELRCDPISGHTALYWYRQSLGQGLEFLIYFQGNSAPDKSGLPSDRFSAERTGGSVSTLTIQRTQQEDSAVYLCASSLAGLDLETQYFGPGTRLLVL.

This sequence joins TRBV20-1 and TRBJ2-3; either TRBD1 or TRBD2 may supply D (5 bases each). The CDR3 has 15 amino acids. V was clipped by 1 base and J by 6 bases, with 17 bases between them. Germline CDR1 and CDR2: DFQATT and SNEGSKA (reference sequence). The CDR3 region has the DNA TGCAGTGCTAGAGGGGACGGCTACTTTTATGATACGCAGTATTTT. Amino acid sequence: CSARGDGYFYDTQYF.